Below are 9 T cell receptor beta chains sequenced from a single sample in a study of blood T cell repertoires in COVID-19 (dated by TCRdb to the early 2020s). The receptor library was made with the immunoSEQ multiplex PCR assay. This immuneACCESS table, as held by TCRdb, lists in-frame sequences with V and J called but not all clones. Of the missing ones, under half trace to an unresolved V gene in checked studies; the others have no known cause. Here the sample has 350,000 or so clones; more than 85% occur a single time. The top ten clones comprise approximately 17% of the sample. Sequencing input: PBMCs or T cells enriched from blood (not recorded which). All receptors derive from a woman under 40 who had recovered from COVID-19.

V gene TRBV19 combines with J gene TRBJ2-4; maybe TRBD1 (5 bases). Germline values: CDR1 LNHDA, CDR2 SQIVND (reference sequence). The CDR3 runs 16 residues. Trimming took 6 bases from V and 1 from J, leaving 16 bases between them. This CDR3 reads CASSRSGKSAKNIQYF. CDR3 nucleotide sequence: TGTGCCAGTAGCCGATCAGGGAAGTCGGCCAAAAACATTCAGTACTTC.

This chain links TRBV5-1 with TRBJ1-2; D gene uncertain. CDR1 is SGHRS and CDR2 is YFSETQ in the germline V gene. V was shortened by 1 base and J by 7 bases, with 14 bases between the two germline ends. CDR3 size: 14 residues. For the CDR3, the DNA is TGCGCCAGCAGCTTGTATGACGGGGAGGGTGGCTACACCTTC. Protein sequence: CASSLYDGEGGYTF.

CDR3 residues: CASSLEGGRYQPQHF. In DNA form, the CDR3 reads TGTGCCAGCAGCTTAGAGGGAGGGCGGTATCAGCCCCAGCATTTT. The chain is built from TRBV7-2 and TRBJ1-5; D unclear. Germline CDR1 and CDR2: SGHTA and FQGNSA. Trimming shortened V by 1 base and J by 5 bases, and 12 bases separated the two germline ends. CDR3 length equals 15 residues.

The gene calls are TRBV10-2 and TRBJ1-1, with D hard to call. Trimming shortened V by 3 bases and J by 7 bases, and 9 bases separated the two germline ends. The CDR3 runs 12 residues. Per the germline V gene, CDR1 is WSHSY and CDR2 is SAAADI. DNA for the CDR3: TGCGCCAGCAGTGAAAAGGGAGGTGAAGCTTTCTTT. Its protein product is CASSEKGGEAFF.

V usage is TRBV15 and J usage is TRBJ1-4; 10 bases map to TRBD1. The CDR3 spans 17 residues. J gave up 3 bases and V 1 base, and 5 bases lay outside the gene matches. Germline lookup yields CDR1 LNHNV and CDR2 YYDKDF (reference sequence). CDR3 in amino acids: CATSRGTGGRPNEKLFF. CDR3 coding DNA: TGTGCCACCAGCAGAGGGACAGGGGGGAGGCCTAATGAAAAACTGTTTTTT.

V gene TRBV6-5 combines with J gene TRBJ2-1, with D possibly TRBD1 on 5 matching bases. V lost 8 bases to trimming and J lost 6 bases, with 11 bases between them. Germline-derived CDR1 and CDR2 are MNHEY and SVGAGI. CDR3 length: 12 amino acids. In nucleotides, the CDR3 is TGTGCCAGCCTGGGGCCCAGCAATGAGCAGTTCTTC. This codes for CASLGPSNEQFF.

This rearrangement joins TRBV5-5 to TRBJ2-7, with 10 bases lining up with TRBD1. With V trimmed by 4 bases and J by 4 bases, 8 bases remained unmatched. In germline, CDR1 is SGHKS, CDR2 YYEKEE (reference sequence). CDR3 size: 15 residues. The CDR3 sequence: CASSMIPGQGYEQYF. CDR3 coding DNA: TGTGCCAGCAGCATGATCCCGGGACAGGGGTACGAGCAGTACTTC.

The chain carries TRBV4-2 and TRBJ2-5; TRBD1 might be the D (5 bases). With 0 bases removed from V and 1 base from J, the gap between germline ends came to 9 bases. This CDR3 spans 15 amino acids. The germline V gene has CDR1 LGHNA and CDR2 YNFKEQ. The CDR3 DNA is TGTGCCAGCAGCCAAGATTCAGGGTCCCAAGAGACCCAGTACTTC. It codes for CASSQDSGSQETQYF.

This rearrangement joins TRBV12-2 to TRBJ1-2; the table's TRBD1 call for D was not verified on the DNA. TRBV12-2 constitutes a pseudogene. The CDR3 extends over 18 amino acids. The DNA of the CDR3 is TGTGCAAGTCGCCCATCCAGCGCGACCTACAGGGTTCGGGATGGCTACACCTTC. Protein sequence: CASRPSSATYRVRDGYTF.